These 20 T cell receptor beta chains were all obtained from the same sample, sequenced in a study of blood T cell repertoires in COVID-19. The data were produced by immunoSEQ multiplex PCR, yet TCRdb's version contains in-frame clones alone and is incomplete. The table records about 240,000 clones, roughly 80% of them present only once. The sample taken for sequencing was peripheral blood. The receptors here all came from a woman older than 75 with acute or convalescent COVID-19.

CDR3 bases: TGTGCCAGCAGAGGACAGCTTGAGACCCAGTACTTC. Protein product: CASRGQLETQYF. This chain connects TRBV2 to TRBJ2-5; D possibly corresponds to TRBD1 (6 bases). CDR1 is SNHLY, CDR2 FYNNEI, per germline. The V and J ends lost 6 bases and 5 bases respectively, with 10 bases between them. The CDR3 is 12 amino acids.

This chain joins TRBV5-1 and TRBJ2-3; 13 nucleotides line up with TRBD2. V was pared by 0 bases and J by 2 bases, with 3 bases of the junction left unmatched. The CDR3 spans 17 residues. Per germline, CDR1 SGHRS and CDR2 YFSETQ. CDR3 in amino acids: CASSLGLAGGTTDTQYF. The DNA for the CDR3 is TGCGCCAGCAGCTTGGGACTAGCGGGGGGAACCACAGATACGCAGTATTTT.

The J gene is TRBJ1-6, the V gene TRBV11-2, with 11 bases aligning to TRBD1. CDR1 and CDR2 from the germline V gene are SGHAT and FQNNGV. The CDR3 is 15 amino acids. V lost 6 bases, J lost 9 bases, and 7 bases stayed unmatched. CDR3 DNA: TGTGCCAGCAGGCGTCCCGGGACAGGGGGTTCACCCCTCCACTTT. Protein sequence: CASRRPGTGGSPLHF.

This clone was recorded only once. The genes are TRBV2 and TRBJ1-5, with 9 bases aligning to TRBD1. Germline CDR1 reads SNHLY; CDR2 reads FYNNEI. CDR3 length: 13 amino acids. Trimming cost V 6 bases and J 8 bases; bases outside gene matches: 5. The CDR3: CASRRQGGEPQHF. The CDR3 DNA is TGTGCCAGCAGGCGACAGGGGGGGGAGCCCCAGCATTTT.

Here the CDR3 reads CASSLSTGPTYEQYF. Here the CDR3 DNA reads TGCGCCAGCAGCTTGTCGACAGGACCTACCTACGAGCAGTACTTC. The rearrangement links TRBV5-1 to TRBJ2-7; a possible D gene is TRBD1 (6 bases). CDR1 and CDR2 from the germline V gene are SGHRS and YFSETQ. V was trimmed by 1 base and J by 2 bases, leaving 13 bases between them. CDR3 size: 15 residues. Looking up the rest from reference TRBV5-1 and TRBJ2-7 gives the full variable domain: KAGVTQTPRYLIKTRGQQVTLSCSPISGHRSVSWYQQTPGQGLQFLFEYFSETQRNKGNFPGRFSGRQFSNSRSEMNVSTLELGDSALYLCASSLSTGPTYEQYFGPGTRLTVT.

This chain uses TRBV28 with TRBJ1-5; D is possibly TRBD1 (6 bases). The germline V and J ends were trimmed by 6 bases and 3 bases, with 9 bases remaining between them. The CDR3 consists of 13 residues. Per the germline V gene, CDR1 is MDHEN and CDR2 is SYDVKM. The CDR3 loop reads CASRTGVNQPQHF. In DNA, the CDR3 is TGTGCCAGCAGGACAGGAGTCAATCAGCCCCAGCATTTT.

This clone was detected a few times. The chain joins TRBV14 to TRBJ1-4; 7 nucleotides line up with TRBD1. The CDR3 runs to 16 residues. Per the germline V gene, CDR1 is SGHDN and CDR2 is FVKESK. V shed 4 bases and J 3 bases; nucleotides not matched to a gene: 8. This CDR3 reads CASSPGVTGSNEKLFF. Written as DNA, the CDR3 is TGTGCCAGCAGCCCTGGGGTGACAGGGTCTAATGAAAAACTGTTTTTT. Full variable domain (remainder filled in from reference TRBV14 and TRBJ1-4): EAGVTQFPSHSVIEKGQTVTLRCDPISGHDNLYWYRRVMGKEIKFLLHFVKESKQDESGMPNNRFLAERTGGTYSTLKVQPAELEDSGVYFCASSPGVTGSNEKLFFGSGTQLSVL.

V and J are TRBV2 and TRBJ1-2; D not certain. The CDR3 consists of 12 residues. Per germline, CDR1 SNHLY and CDR2 FYNNEI. V was shortened by 2 bases and J by 7 bases, with 8 bases between the two germline ends. The CDR3 nucleotides read TGTGCCAGCAGTGAATACGGAGGTGGCTACACCTTC. The encoded protein is CASSEYGGGYTF.

This clone has more than one count but fewer than ten. The V and J genes are TRBV6-5 and TRBJ1-2; no definite D call. Trimming pared 2 bases from V and 8 bases from J, leaving 12 bases between. The CDR3 totals 13 residues. The germline V gene has CDR1 MNHEY and CDR2 SVGAGI. The CDR3 DNA follows: TGTGCCAGCAGTTACCAGGCAGGTAGAGGCTACACCTTC. Translation: CASSYQAGRGYTF.

V is TRBV6-1 and J is TRBJ2-2, with 9 bases identical to TRBD1. The J segment lost 4 bases and the V segment lost 2 bases, leaving 5 bases of the junction unmatched. The germline V gene encodes CDR1 MNHNS and CDR2 SASEGT. The CDR3 has 16 amino acids. The DNA for the CDR3 is TGTGCCAGCAGTGAACTGACAGGGGGGTCCACCGGGGAGCTGTTTTTT. It yields the protein CASSELTGGSTGELFF.

The chain recombines TRBV6-5 with TRBJ2-7; a weak D match, TRBD1 (5 bases). CDR1 is MNHEY, CDR2 SVGAGI, per germline. The CDR3 loop spans 12 amino acids. V lost 6 bases, J lost 3 bases, and 9 bases lay in between. For the CDR3, the DNA is TGTGCCAGCAGGGGGCCCAACTACGAGCAGTACTTC. Translation gives CASRGPNYEQYF.

The chain links TRBV10-3 to TRBJ1-5; D not certain. Per germline, CDR1 ENHRY and CDR2 SYGVKD. The CDR3 runs to 15 residues. Trimming pared 3 bases from V and 2 bases from J, leaving 11 bases between. The CDR3 DNA sequence: TGTGCCATCAGTGACCCGGGGTCCGGCAATCAGCCCCAGCATTTT. Translating gives CAISDPGSGNQPQHF.

The chain is built from TRBV4-1 and TRBJ1-5; D ambiguous. CDR3 length: 14 residues. Germline assignment: CDR1 MGHRA and CDR2 YSYEKL. The ends were cut back, 4 bases at V and 7 bases at J, with 14 bases in the middle. CDR3 protein: CASSLPAEGQPQHF. CDR3 coding DNA: TGCGCCAGCAGCCTACCTGCTGAGGGCCAGCCCCAGCATTTT.

J is TRBJ2-5 and V is TRBV5-5, with D possibly being TRBD1 (5 bases). The CDR3 is 13 residues long. V was pared by 1 base and J by 4 bases, with 8 bases between. Germline V CDR1 and CDR2: SGHKS, YYEKEE (reference sequence). CDR3 loop: CASSLLRVETQYF. The CDR3, as DNA: TGTGCCAGCAGCTTGCTCAGGGTAGAGACCCAGTACTTC.

This rearrangement joins TRBV7-3 to TRBJ2-7; 10 nucleotides agree with TRBD1. Germline V gene lookup returns CDR1 SGHTA and CDR2 FQGTGA. The CDR3 is 15 residues long. V gave up 5 bases and J gave up 4 bases; unmatched junction bases: 8. The CDR3 coding sequence is TGTGCCAGCAGCCTAGACGGGGGACAGGGGTACGAGCAGTACTTC. Residues: CASSLDGGQGYEQYF.

The chain joins TRBV7-8 to TRBJ2-6; a possible D gene is TRBD2 (6 bases). In germline, CDR1 is SGHVS, CDR2 FQNEAQ. Trimming shortened V by 5 bases and J by 2 bases, and 13 bases separated the two germline ends. The CDR3 runs 16 residues. CDR3 in amino acids: CASSRGGGAGANVLTF. The DNA of the CDR3 is TGTGCCAGCAGCAGAGGAGGCGGGGCTGGGGCCAACGTCCTGACTTTC. The full variable domain, rest sourced from reference TRBV7-8 and TRBJ2-6, is GAGVSQSPRYKVAKRGQDVALRCDPISGHVSLFWYQQALGQGPEFLTYFQNEAQLDKSGLPSDRFFAERPEGSVSTLKIQRTQQEDSAVYLCASSRGGGAGANVLTFGAGSRLTVL.

This clone has only a few counts. The V and J genes are TRBV2 and TRBJ1-5; D remains ambiguous. The germline CDR1 and CDR2 sequences are SNHLY and FYNNEI. CDR3 length equals 16 residues. V was pared by 0 bases and J by 0 bases, with 9 bases between. In DNA form, the CDR3 reads TGTGCCAGCAGTGAAGCGCGCGCAGGTAGCAATCAGCCCCAGCATTTT. This gives the protein CASSEARAGSNQPQHF.

The chain has TRBV2 and TRBJ1-5; a possible D gene is TRBD1 (5 bases). The CDR3 has 15 residues. V was pared by 6 bases and J by 0 bases, with 12 bases between. CDR1 and CDR2 (germline): SNHLY, FYNNEI. The CDR3 loop is CASSADRDSNQPQHF. The CDR3 nucleotides are TGTGCCAGCAGCGCCGACAGAGATAGCAATCAGCCCCAGCATTTT.

V and J are TRBV11-1 and TRBJ1-2; D possibly corresponds to TRBD1 (6 bases). The CDR3 has 13 amino acids. Per the germline V gene, CDR1 is SGHAT and CDR2 is FQDESV (reference sequence). V lost 5 bases and J lost 1, with 8 bases in between. The CDR3 spells CASSQGINYGYTF. CDR3 bases: TGTGCCAGCAGCCAGGGGATTAACTATGGCTACACCTTC.

The V gene is TRBV7-2, the J gene TRBJ1-6, with a tentative D call TRBD1 (6 bases). The CDR3 contains 15 residues. Germline CDR1 reads SGHTA; CDR2 reads FQGNSA. Trimming cost V 4 bases and J 1 base, with 8 bases left between them. DNA of the CDR3: TGTGCCAGCAGCTCAGGGGCGTCCTATAATTCACCCCTCCACTTT. Its protein is CASSSGASYNSPLHF.